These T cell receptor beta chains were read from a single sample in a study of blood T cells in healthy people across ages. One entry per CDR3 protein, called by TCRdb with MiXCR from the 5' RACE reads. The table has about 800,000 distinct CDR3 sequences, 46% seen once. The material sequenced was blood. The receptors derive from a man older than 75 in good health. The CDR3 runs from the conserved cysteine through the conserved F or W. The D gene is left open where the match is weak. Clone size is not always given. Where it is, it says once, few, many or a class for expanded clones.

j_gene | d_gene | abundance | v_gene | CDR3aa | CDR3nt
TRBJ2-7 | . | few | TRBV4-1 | CASSQLIQGEQYF | TGCGCCAGCAGCCAATTAATCCAGGGCGAGCAGTACTTC
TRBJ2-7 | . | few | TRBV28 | CASSTEVSSYEQYF | TGTGCCAGCAGCACAGAGGTGAGCTCCTACGAGCAGTACTTC
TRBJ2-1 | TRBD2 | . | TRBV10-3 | CAISRLAGSHEQFF | TGTGCCATCAGTCGACTAGCGGGGTCCCATGAGCAGTTCTTC
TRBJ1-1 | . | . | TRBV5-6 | CDSNGPGENTEAFF | TGTGACAGCAACGGCCCGGGAGAGAACACTGAAGCTTTCTTT
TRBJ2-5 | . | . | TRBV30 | CAWSPRSLEETQYF | TGTGCCTGGAGTCCCAGGTCACTGGAAGAGACCCAGTACTTC
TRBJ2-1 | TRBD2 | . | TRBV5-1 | CASRLRPSGRLYSSYNEQFF | TGCGCCAGCCGCCTTCGACCTAGCGGGCGTCTCTATAGCTCCTACAATGAGCAGTTCTTC
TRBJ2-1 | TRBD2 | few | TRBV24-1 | CAIGTSGRAGRDEQFF | TGTGCCATCGGGACTAGCGGGAGGGCCGGTAGGGATGAGCAGTTCTTC
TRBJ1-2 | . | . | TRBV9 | CASSEPGANYGYTF | TGTGCCAGCAGCGAACCAGGGGCTAACTATGGCTACACCTTC
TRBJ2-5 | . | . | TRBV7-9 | CASSIMGTGETQYF | TGTGCCAGCAGCATAATGGGGACGGGAGAGACCCAGTACTTC
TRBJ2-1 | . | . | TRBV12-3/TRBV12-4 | CASSLRARVNDEQFF | TGTGCCAGCAGTCTCAGGGCGAGGGTTAATGATGAGCAGTTCTTC
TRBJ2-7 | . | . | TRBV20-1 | CSAREGYPSYEQYF | TGCAGTGCTAGAGAAGGTTACCCCTCCTACGAGCAGTACTTC
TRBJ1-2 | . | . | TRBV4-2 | CASSPREGEGSGYTF | TGTGCCAGCAGCCCCCGTGAGGGGGAAGGGTCTGGCTACACCTTC
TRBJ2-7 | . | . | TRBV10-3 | CAISEQGSSSYEQYF | TGTGCCATCAGTGAGCAGGGATCGAGCTCCTACGAGCAGTACTTC
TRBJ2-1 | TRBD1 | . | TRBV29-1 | CSGGQGAFGNEQFF | TGCAGCGGGGGACAGGGGGCTTTTGGAAATGAGCAGTTCTTC
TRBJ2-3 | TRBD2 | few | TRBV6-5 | CASSLTSGRAPDTQYF | TGTGCCAGCAGTTTGACTAGCGGGAGGGCCCCAGATACGCAGTATTTT
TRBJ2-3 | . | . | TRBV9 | CASSPRQGQSTDTQYF | TGTGCCAGCAGCCCCCGGCAGGGCCAGAGCACAGATACGCAGTATTTT
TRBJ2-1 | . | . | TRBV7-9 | CASSQAGAHEQFF | TGTGCCAGCAGCCAGGCAGGAGCCCATGAGCAGTTCTTC
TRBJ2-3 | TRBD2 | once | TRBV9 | CASSVGLSGSMTDTQYF | TGTGCCAGCAGCGTAGGCCTTAGCGGGAGTATGACAGATACGCAGTATTTT
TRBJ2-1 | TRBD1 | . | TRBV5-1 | CASSLTTGKETQFF | TGCGCCAGCAGCTTGACGACAGGGAAAGAGACCCAGTTCTTC
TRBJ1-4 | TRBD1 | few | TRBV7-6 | CASSQGQGGTNEKLFF | TGTGCCAGCAGCCAGGGACAGGGGGGCACTAATGAAAAACTGTTTTTT
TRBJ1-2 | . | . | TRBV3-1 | CASSQEVTGYTF | TGTGCCAGCAGCCAAGAGGTAACCGGCTACACCTTC
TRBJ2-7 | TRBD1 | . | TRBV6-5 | CASSRAGGYYEQYF | TGTGCCAGCAGTAGGGCAGGGGGTTATTACGAGCAGTACTTC
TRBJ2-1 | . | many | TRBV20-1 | CSARDRASASYNEQFF | TGCAGTGCTAGAGATCGAGCTAGCGCTTCCTACAATGAGCAGTTCTTC
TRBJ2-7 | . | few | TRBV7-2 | CASSSRLLNYEQYF | TGTGCCAGCAGCTCCCGACTGTTAAACTACGAGCAGTACTTC
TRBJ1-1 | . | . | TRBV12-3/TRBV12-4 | CASSLDRTEAFF | TGTGCCAGCAGCTTGGACAGAACTGAAGCTTTCTTT
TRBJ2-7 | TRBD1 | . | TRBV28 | CASSENRGRVEQYF | TGTGCCAGCAGTGAAAACAGGGGGCGCGTCGAGCAGTACTTC
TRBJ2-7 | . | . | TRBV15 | CATRIANPSYNEQYF | TGTGCCACGAGAATAGCGAATCCCTCCTACAATGAGCAGTACTTC
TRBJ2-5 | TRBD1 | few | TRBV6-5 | CASRKQGPETQYF | TGTGCCAGCAGAAAACAGGGGCCAGAGACCCAGTACTTC
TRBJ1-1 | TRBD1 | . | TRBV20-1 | CSARRTGLTEAFF | TGCAGTGCACGGAGGACAGGGTTGACTGAAGCTTTCTTT
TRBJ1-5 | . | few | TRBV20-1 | CSAAGQPHQPQHF | TGCAGTGCCGCTGGACAGCCTCACCAGCCCCAGCATTTT
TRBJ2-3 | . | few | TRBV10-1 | CASSPMTFTNPGTDTQYF | TGCGCCAGCAGTCCGATGACCTTTACAAACCCGGGCACAGATACGCAGTATTTT
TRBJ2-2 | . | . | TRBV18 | CASSPISSQNTGELSF | TGTGCCAGCTCACCGATATCGAGTCAAAACACCGGGGAGCTGTCTTTT
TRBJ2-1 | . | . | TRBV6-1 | CASRGTQLPLNEQFF | TGTGCCAGCAGGGGGACACAATTACCCCTCAATGAGCAGTTCTTC
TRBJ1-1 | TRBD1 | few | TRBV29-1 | CSGLGQPNTEAFF | TGCAGCGGATTGGGACAGCCGAACACTGAAGCTTTCTTT
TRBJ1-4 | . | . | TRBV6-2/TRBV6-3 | CASSSQSGTVLFF | TGTGCCAGCAGTTCCCAATCCGGGACGGTACTGTTTTTT
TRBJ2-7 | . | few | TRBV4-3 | CASSPRGPISYEQYF | TGCGCCAGCAGCCCGCGTGGGCCTATCTCCTACGAGCAGTACTTC
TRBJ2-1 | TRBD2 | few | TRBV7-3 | CASSEGGLAGRGEQFF | TGTGCCAGCAGCGAGGGAGGGCTAGCTGGGAGGGGAGAGCAGTTCTTC
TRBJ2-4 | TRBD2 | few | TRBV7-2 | CASSFPGTRGLQYF | TGTGCCAGCAGCTTCCCCGGGACTAGAGGTCTCCAGTACTTC
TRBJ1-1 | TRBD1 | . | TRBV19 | CASSISTGGRTEAFF | TGTGCCAGTAGTATTAGTACAGGGGGACGCACTGAAGCTTTCTTT
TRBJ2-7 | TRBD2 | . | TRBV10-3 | CATGDPSGNYEQYF | TGTGCCACCGGGGACCCTAGCGGGAACTACGAGCAGTACTTC
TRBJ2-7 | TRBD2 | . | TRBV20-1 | CSARSSSGAQYF | TGCAGTGCTAGAAGTTCCAGCGGGGCCCAGTACTTC
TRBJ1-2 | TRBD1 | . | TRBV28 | CASSFVGQGGGYTF | TGTGCCAGCAGTTTCGTCGGGCAGGGGGGTGGCTACACCTTC
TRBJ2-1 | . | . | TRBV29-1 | CSGYSSSYNEQFF | TGCAGCGGTTACAGTAGCTCCTACAATGAGCAGTTCTTC
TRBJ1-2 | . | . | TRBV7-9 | CANSLRAYYGYTF | TGTGCCAACAGCCTCAGGGCCTACTATGGCTACACCTTC
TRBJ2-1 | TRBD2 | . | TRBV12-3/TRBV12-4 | CASSLRGSGRAGNEQFF | TGTGCCAGCAGTTTAAGGGGTTCGGGGAGGGCCGGAAATGAGCAGTTCTTC
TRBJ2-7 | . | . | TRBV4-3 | CASSQVWGSGYEQYF | TGCGCCAGCAGCCAGGTGTGGGGGAGCGGCTACGAGCAGTACTTC
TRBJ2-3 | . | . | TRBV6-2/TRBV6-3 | CASRGPTGHRNTDTQYF | TGTGCCAGCAGGGGCCCAACGGGACACCGTAACACAGATACGCAGTATTTT
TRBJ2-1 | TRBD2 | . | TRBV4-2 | CASSQESSKAGSGEQFF | TGTGCCAGCAGCCAAGAATCCTCCAAAGCGGGAAGCGGTGAGCAGTTCTTC
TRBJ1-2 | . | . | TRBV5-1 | CASSLGQSSNYGYTF | TGCGCCAGCAGCTTGGGACAGTCAAGTAACTATGGCTACACCTTC
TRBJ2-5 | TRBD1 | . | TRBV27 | CASKTGHQETQYF | TGTGCCAGCAAGACAGGGCACCAAGAGACCCAGTACTTC
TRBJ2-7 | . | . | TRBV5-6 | CASSVHSTYEQYF | TGTGCCAGCAGCGTGCACAGCACCTACGAGCAGTACTTC
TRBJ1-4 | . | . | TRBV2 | CASRRQDNEKLFF | TGTGCCAGCAGGAGACAGGATAATGAAAAACTGTTTTTT
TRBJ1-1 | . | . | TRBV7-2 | CASSLTQGPEAFF | TGTGCCAGCAGCTTAACACAGGGACCTGAAGCTTTCTTT
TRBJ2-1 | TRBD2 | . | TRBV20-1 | CSVRTSGTYNEQFF | TGCAGTGTCCGGACTAGCGGGACCTACAATGAGCAGTTCTTC
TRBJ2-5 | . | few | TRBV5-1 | CASSPQGRAEETQYF | TGCGCCAGCAGCCCACAAGGGAGAGCGGAAGAGACCCAGTACTTC
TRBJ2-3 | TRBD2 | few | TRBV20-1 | CSARLAGGVDTQYF | TGCAGTGCTAGGCTAGCGGGAGGGGTAGATACGCAGTATTTT
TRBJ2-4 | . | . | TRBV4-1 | CASSPGPRIAKNIQYF | TGCGCCAGCAGCCCCGGGCCTAGAATAGCCAAAAACATTCAGTACTTC